These 30 T cell receptor beta chains came from one sample sequenced in a study of immune cell composition in non-small cell lung cancer. Sequencing used immunoSEQ multiplex PCR; TCRdb keeps in-frame clones, though not all of them. This sample has 13,000 to 15,000 clones, with over 65% found just once. The sequenced sample was lung tumor tissue. The receptors come from a human donor with non-small cell lung cancer.

V gene TRBV11-2 combines with J gene TRBJ1-3; the D gene is possibly TRBD1 (6 bases). Per the germline V gene, CDR1 is SGHAT and CDR2 is FQNNGV. V was cut by 2 bases and J by 1 base, with 9 bases left in between. The CDR3 covers 15 residues. The CDR3 nucleotides read TGTGCCAGCAGCTTAACACAGGGATCTGGAAACACCATATATTTT. This encodes CASSLTQGSGNTIYF.

The V and J genes are TRBV5-1 and TRBJ2-4; 9 bases align to TRBD1. The junction had 16 bases not matched to a gene; V was cut back by 1 base and J by 8 bases. The CDR3 contains 18 residues. Germline V gives CDR1 SGHRS, CDR2 YFSETQ. The CDR3: CASSLWATTGGARDIQYF. Here the CDR3 DNA reads TGCGCCAGCAGCTTGTGGGCCACAACAGGGGGCGCTCGAGACATTCAGTACTTC. Looking up the rest from reference TRBV5-1 and TRBJ2-4 gives the full variable domain: KAGVTQTPRYLIKTRGQQVTLSCSPISGHRSVSWYQQTPGQGLQFLFEYFSETQRNKGNFPGRFSGRQFSNSRSEMNVSTLELGDSALYLCASSLWATTGGARDIQYFGAGTRLSVL.

The chain is built from TRBV6-1 and TRBJ1-1, with TRBD1 identical over 8 bases. CDR3 length: 17 amino acids. After removal of 5 bases from V and 0 bases from J, the junction contained 11 bases not matched to a gene. CDR1 is MNHNS, CDR2 SASEGT, per germline. The DNA of the CDR3 is TGTGCCAGCAGTAAAGGACAGGGTTACAACATGAACACTGAAGCTTTCTTT. Translation gives CASSKGQGYNMNTEAFF.

J is TRBJ2-7 and V is TRBV6-5; D remains unclear. The CDR3 covers 13 residues. The germline V gene encodes CDR1 MNHEY and CDR2 SVGAGI. V lost 6 bases and J lost 3, with 12 bases in between. Written as DNA, the CDR3 is TGTGCCAGCAGGGCCACGAAAGTCTACGAGCAGTACTTC. It yields the protein CASRATKVYEQYF.

The chain couples TRBV29-1 to TRBJ2-3, with 7 bases fitting TRBD1. The CDR3 is 13 amino acids. Germline CDR1 SQVTM, CDR2 ANQGSEA. V shed 5 bases and J 14 bases; nucleotides not matched to a gene: 16. The CDR3 region is CSVLHRGLSTRYF. CDR3 DNA sequence: TGCAGCGTTTTACACAGGGGTCTTTCGACTCGGTATTTT.

This chain connects TRBV7-2 to TRBJ2-7, with TRBD2 matching over 7 bases. With 4 bases clipped from V and 5 bases from J, the junction kept 8 bases outside the gene matches. This CDR3 region has 14 residues. The V gene's germline CDR1 is SGHTA and CDR2 FQGNSA. The CDR3 bases are TGTGCCAGCAGCTCTAGACTAGCTTCCCACGAGCAGTACTTC. It translates to CASSSRLASHEQYF.

This chain links TRBV14 with TRBJ1-4, with TRBD1 matching 9 bases. This CDR3 is built from 16 residues. Germline CDR1 SGHDN, CDR2 FVKESK. The trim removed 4 bases at V and 1 base at J, leaving 4 bases unmatched. The CDR3 nucleotides are TGTGCCAGCAGCCCTACAGGGGGCGGAACTAATGAAAAACTGTTTTTT. Encoded protein: CASSPTGGGTNEKLFF.

The table lists this clone with a few counts. The J gene is TRBJ2-1, the V gene TRBV11-2; TRBD1 might be the D (5 bases). Germline V gene sequence: CDR1 SGHAT, CDR2 FQNNGV. Trimming removed 0 bases at V and 9 bases at J, with 9 bases between. The CDR3 loop spans 13 amino acids. The CDR3 loop reads CASSLDRQGEQFF. In DNA form, the CDR3 reads TGTGCCAGCAGCTTAGATCGGCAGGGTGAGCAGTTCTTC.

The genes are TRBV16 and TRBJ1-1, with D maybe TRBD1 (5 bases). CDR1 and CDR2 from the germline V gene are KGHSY and FQNENV. The CDR3 runs to 14 residues. The V gene lost 6 bases and the J gene lost 2 bases, with 13 bases spanning the gap. The CDR3: CASSLTGFNTEAFF. In DNA, the CDR3 is TGTGCCAGCAGTCTCACAGGCTTTAACACTGAAGCTTTCTTT.

The chain is built from TRBV18 and TRBJ2-1; D is unresolved. Between the trimmed V and J ends, which lost 2 bases and 4 bases, there was a span of 12 bases. CDR1 KGHSH and CDR2 LQKENI come from the germline V gene. The CDR3 runs to 15 residues. CDR3: CASSPKVSTYNEQFF. CDR3 DNA: TGTGCCAGCTCACCAAAAGTTTCGACTTACAATGAGCAGTTCTTC.

This clone has only a few counts. The J gene is TRBJ1-2, the V gene TRBV16; weak D call: TRBD1 (6 bases). Trimming removed 2 bases at V and 4 bases at J, with 8 bases between. Germline CDR1 and CDR2: KGHSY and FQNENV. CDR3 length equals 13 residues. This chain's CDR3 is CASSQQGSYGYTF. The CDR3 DNA is TGTGCCAGCAGCCAACAGGGGAGCTATGGCTACACCTTC.

This chain connects TRBV5-3 to TRBJ2-2; no reliable D call. TRBV5-3 is sorted into the ORF group, with uncertain function. Trimming cost V 6 bases and J 3 bases, with 9 bases left between them. CDR3 size: 13 residues. CDR3 nucleotides: TGTGCCAGAATTCCGTTCGACACCGGGGAGCTGTTTTTT. Amino acids: CARIPFDTGELFF.

The chain has TRBV5-8 and TRBJ2-1, with TRBD1 matching over 7 bases. CDR1 is SGHTS, CDR2 YDEGEE, per germline. This CDR3 is built from 15 residues. V dropped 0 bases and J dropped 3; count of bases not matched to a gene: 3. The CDR3 nucleotides read TGTGCCAGCAGCTTGGACAGGGGCAACTACAATGAGCAGTTCTTC. It specifies CASSLDRGNYNEQFF.

This rearrangement joins TRBV6-5 to TRBJ1-2; D is uncertain. Germline V lookup: CDR1 MNHEY, CDR2 SVGAGI. Trimming shortened V by 8 bases and J by 1 base, and 11 bases separated the two germline ends. The length of the CDR3 is 13 residues. The CDR3 DNA sequence: TGTGCCAGCTTTGCCACTTATAACTATGGCTACACCTTC. Its translation is CASFATYNYGYTF.

V gene TRBV21-1 combines with J gene TRBJ1-1; TRBD1 reflects the table's D call only, with no check against the DNA. TRBV21-1 is marked as a pseudogene. The CDR3 runs 14 residues. The CDR3: CASSKETGGTEAFF. CDR3 bases: TGTGCCAGCAGCAAGGAGACAGGGGGAACTGAAGCTTTCTTT.

This chain uses TRBV19 with TRBJ2-2; 8 bases match TRBD1. The CDR3 has 16 amino acids. Germline V lookup: CDR1 LNHDA, CDR2 SQIVND (reference sequence). The V and J ends lost 2 bases and 0 bases, in that order; junction bases with no gene match: 2. In DNA, the CDR3 is TGTGCCAGTAGTATAAAGGGACAGGCGAACACCGGGGAGCTGTTTTTT. Amino acids: CASSIKGQANTGELFF.

This CDR3 reads CASSVDGSGYEQYF. The CDR3 bases are TGTGCCAGCAGCGTAGATGGTAGCGGCTACGAGCAGTACTTC. The chain links TRBV9 to TRBJ2-7; a possible D gene is TRBD2 (6 bases). The CDR3 is 14 amino acids. Germline values: CDR1 SGDLS, CDR2 YYNGEE. Trimming stripped 0 bases from V and 3 bases from J, with 10 bases between.

The chain recombines TRBV7-2 with TRBJ2-1, with TRBD1 matching 9 bases. CDR3 length equals 16 residues. Germline V gene sequence: CDR1 SGHTA, CDR2 FQGNSA. Trimming removed 5 bases from V and 3 bases from J; junction bases left unmatched: 8. The CDR3 bases are TGTGCCAGCAGCACAAGGACAGGGGCGGGCTACAATGAGCAGTTCTTC. Translating it yields CASSTRTGAGYNEQFF.

This clone was seen a single time. This chain uses TRBV5-5 with TRBJ2-1; D remains unclear. The germline V gene has CDR1 SGHKS and CDR2 YYEKEE (reference sequence). Trimming removed 2 bases at V and 13 bases at J, with 13 bases between. This CDR3 is built from 12 residues. For the CDR3, the DNA is TGTGCCAGCAGCTTCCCCCCCTCGAGACAGTTCTTC. This encodes CASSFPPSRQFF.

In nucleotides, the CDR3 is TGTGCCAGCAGCTTATTACAGGGGGAGGGAGAGGAAAAACTGTTTTTT. Translation: CASSLLQGEGEEKLFF. The V and J genes are TRBV5-5 and TRBJ1-4; 8 bases are a match to TRBD1. This CDR3 spans 16 amino acids. Trimming took 2 bases from V and 8 from J; bases not matched to a gene: 11. The germline gives CDR1 SGHKS, CDR2 YYEKEE (reference sequence). The full variable domain, rest sourced from reference TRBV5-5 and TRBJ1-4, is DAGVTQSPTHLIKTRGQQVTLRCSPISGHKSVSWYQQVLGQGPQFIFQYYEKEERGRGNFPDRFSARQFPNYSSELNVNALLLGDSALYLCASSLLQGEGEEKLFFGSGTQLSVL.

The genes are TRBV7-2 and TRBJ1-1; weak D call: TRBD1 (5 bases). This CDR3 is 15 amino acids long. V was clipped by 2 bases and J by 6 bases, with 16 bases between them. Germline V gene lookup returns CDR1 SGHTA and CDR2 FQGNSA. For the CDR3, the DNA is TGTGCCAGCAGCTTAACGAGGGGTGGGGAGGCTGAAGCTTTCTTT. Its translation: CASSLTRGGEAEAFF.

This chain uses TRBV7-9 with TRBJ1-2; D is undetermined. From germline, CDR1 is SEHNR and CDR2 FQNEAQ (reference sequence). V shed 0 bases and J shed 8 bases, with 10 bases lying between them. The CDR3 spans 13 residues. The CDR3: CASSLADSGGYTF. CDR3 sequence (DNA): TGTGCCAGCAGCTTAGCGGACTCGGGGGGCTACACCTTC.

The CDR3 region has the DNA TGCGCCAGCAGCTTCGGACTAGCGGGAGGGCTGCGGACCCAGTACTTC. This encodes CASSFGLAGGLRTQYF. The rearrangement links TRBV5-1 to TRBJ2-5; 15 bases align to TRBD2. The germline CDR1 and CDR2 sequences are SGHRS and YFSETQ. The trim removed 2 bases at V and 7 bases at J, leaving 6 bases unmatched. This CDR3 contains 16 residues.

V gene TRBV15 combines with J gene TRBJ2-5; a weak D match, TRBD2 (5 bases). CDR1 is LNHNV, CDR2 YYDKDF, per germline (reference sequence). The V end lost 4 bases, the J end lost 5 bases, and 11 bases lay between the germline ends. This CDR3 is built from 13 residues. CDR3 in amino acids: CATSIGGAETQYF. As DNA, the CDR3 is TGTGCCACCAGCATAGGAGGTGCCGAGACCCAGTACTTC.

The V call is TRBV14, the J call TRBJ2-1; the match to TRBD1 covers 10 bases. Germline CDR1 is SGHDN and CDR2 is FVKESK. V dropped 4 bases and J dropped 8; count of bases not matched to a gene: 8. The CDR3 covers 15 residues. DNA of the CDR3: TGTGCCAGCAGCCTCACGGGACAGGGGTTTGATGAGCAGTTCTTC. Translated: CASSLTGQGFDEQFF.

The chain uses TRBV19 and TRBJ1-1, with a tentative D call TRBD1 (6 bases). V lost 5 bases and J lost 0, with 16 bases in between. This CDR3 has 16 amino acids. Per the germline V gene, CDR1 is LNHDA and CDR2 is SQIVND (reference sequence). The CDR3 coding sequence is TGTGCCAGTAGTCCTGGGGGGGCCCTCATGAACACTGAAGCTTTCTTT. It codes for CASSPGGALMNTEAFF.

V usage is TRBV6-6 and J usage is TRBJ1-1; no clear D gene. CDR3 size: 14 residues. The V end lost 0 bases, the J end lost 6 bases, and 11 bases lay between the germline ends. Germline CDR1 MNHNY, CDR2 SVGAGI (reference sequence). CDR3 nucleotide sequence: TGTGCCAGCAGTTACTCGATGGTGTCGGCTGAAGCTTTCTTT. Amino acids: CASSYSMVSAEAFF.

V and J are TRBV29-1 and TRBJ1-2; TRBD1 matches at 7 bases. Germline V CDR1 and CDR2: SQVTM, ANQGSEA. V dropped 2 bases and J dropped 7; count of bases not matched to a gene: 4. The CDR3 runs to 12 residues. Written as DNA, the CDR3 is TGCAGCGTTGAATCGTCAGGGGGTGGCTACACCTTC. It yields the protein CSVESSGGGYTF.

The chain links TRBV18 to TRBJ2-7; TRBD2 matches at 16 bases. Germline CDR1 KGHSH, CDR2 LQKENI. This CDR3 comprises 19 residues. The trim removed 8 bases at V and 1 base at J, leaving 14 bases unmatched. The CDR3 protein is CASAGTGTSGRAISYEQYF. For the CDR3, the DNA is TGTGCCAGCGCTGGAACTGGGACTAGCGGGAGGGCGATATCCTACGAGCAGTACTTC.

The V gene is TRBV2, the J gene TRBJ2-4, with 7 bases fitting TRBD1. This CDR3 region has 14 residues. CDR1 and CDR2 (germline): SNHLY, FYNNEI. Losses at the gene ends were 3 bases for V and 1 base for J; bases not matched to a gene: 0. CDR3 sequence: CASSETGAKNIQYF. The CDR3 DNA follows: TGTGCCAGCAGTGAGACAGGGGCCAAAAACATTCAGTACTTC. Full variable domain (outside the CDR3, taken from reference TRBV2 and TRBJ2-4): EPEVTQTPSHQVTQMGQEVILRCVPISNHLYFYWYRQILGQKVEFLVSFYNNEISEKSEIFDDQFSVERPDGSNFTLKIRSTKLEDSAMYFCASSETGAKNIQYFGAGTRLSVL.